The TCR beta chain under discussion was sequenced for a study of human T cells and chemical hapten exposure. The wider study: Patients, predominantly female, presented with alopecia areata, totalis or universalis.

Sample time point: patch test 1, 2 weeks after DPC sensitization. Treatment: therapeutic diphenylcyclopropenone sensitization with weekly scalp DPC. V was trimmed by 6 bases and J by 6 bases, leaving 12 bases between them. This CDR3 region has 13 residues. Germline V CDR1 and CDR2: MNHEY, SVGAGI. In the original analysis: A per-sample median of about 100,000 TCRs was observed, with counts ranging from roughly 20,000 to 750,000. TCRdb processed the RACE reads anew with MiXCR; each CDR3 protein has one entry. What appears here as the V and J calls and clone size reflects TCRdb's work, not the paper's. The sample includes around 50,000 distinct CDR3 sequences, approximately 9.1% of them seen just once.

This clonotype was obtained from a woman in her fifties or sixties with alopecia areata. Some clones in this sample may be carry-over from other donors' samples. The sample here was whole blood, taken in connection with sensitization to the hapten diphenylcyclopropenone (DPC). The rearrangement links TRBV6-5 to TRBJ1-5, with D hard to call. The CDR3 DNA is TGTGCCAGCAGCCCCAGGCTCCTTCAGCCCCAGCATTTT. Translated, it gives CASSPRLLQPQHF.